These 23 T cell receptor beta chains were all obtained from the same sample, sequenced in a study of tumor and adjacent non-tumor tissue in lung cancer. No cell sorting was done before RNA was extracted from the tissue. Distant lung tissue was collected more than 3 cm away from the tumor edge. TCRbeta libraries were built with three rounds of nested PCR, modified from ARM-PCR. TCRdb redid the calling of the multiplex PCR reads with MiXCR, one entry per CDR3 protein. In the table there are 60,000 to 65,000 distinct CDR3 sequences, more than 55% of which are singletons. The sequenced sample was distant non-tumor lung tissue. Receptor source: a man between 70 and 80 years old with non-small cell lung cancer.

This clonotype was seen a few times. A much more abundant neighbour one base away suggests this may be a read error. The CDR3 sequence: CSVGCSSYEQYF. CDR3 DNA: TGCAGCGTTGGGTGCAGCTCCTACGAGCAGTACTTC. The rearrangement links TRBV29-1 to TRBJ2-7, with D uncertain. The CDR3 has 12 amino acids. V gave up 4 bases and J gave up 0 bases, with 7 bases separating them. Germline CDR1 and CDR2: SQVTM and ANQGSEA.

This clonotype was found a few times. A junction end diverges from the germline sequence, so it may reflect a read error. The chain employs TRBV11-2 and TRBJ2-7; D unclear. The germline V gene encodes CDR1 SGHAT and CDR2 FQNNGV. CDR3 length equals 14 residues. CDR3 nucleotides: TGTGCCAGCAGCCCCCCCACGGTAAGGAACGAGCAGTATTTC. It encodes CASSPPTVRNEQYF.

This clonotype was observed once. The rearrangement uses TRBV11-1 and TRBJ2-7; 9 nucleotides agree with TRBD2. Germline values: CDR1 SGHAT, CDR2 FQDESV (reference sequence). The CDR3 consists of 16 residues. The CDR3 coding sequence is TGTACCAACAGCTTAGCGCGACTAGCGGACTCCCACGGGCAGTACTTC. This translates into CTNSLARLADSHGQYF. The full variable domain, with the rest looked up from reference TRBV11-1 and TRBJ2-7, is EAEVAQSPRYKITEKSQAVAFWCDPISGHATLYWYRQILGQGPELLVQFQDESVVDDSQLPKDRFSAERLKGVDSTLKIQPAELGDSAMYLCTNSLARLADSHGQYFGPGTRLTVT.

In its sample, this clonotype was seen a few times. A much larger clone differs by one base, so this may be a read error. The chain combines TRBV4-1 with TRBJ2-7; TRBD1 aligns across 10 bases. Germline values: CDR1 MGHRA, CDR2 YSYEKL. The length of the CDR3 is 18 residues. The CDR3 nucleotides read TGCGACAGCAGCCAAGACGCCCCAAGGACAGGGGGCTCCTACGAGCAGTACTTC. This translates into CDSSQDAPRTGGSYEQYF.

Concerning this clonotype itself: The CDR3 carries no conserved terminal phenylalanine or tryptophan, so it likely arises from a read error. The CDR3 region is CSARGRGLQETQYL. Here the CDR3 DNA reads TGCAGTGCTAGAGGCAGGGGGCTCCAAGAGACCCAGTACCTC. This chain connects TRBV20-1 to TRBJ2-5; 8 bases align to TRBD1. The trim removed 1 base at V and 1 base at J, leaving 2 bases unmatched. Looked up from germline, CDR1 is DFQATT and CDR2 is SNEGSKA (reference sequence). This CDR3 spans 14 amino acids.

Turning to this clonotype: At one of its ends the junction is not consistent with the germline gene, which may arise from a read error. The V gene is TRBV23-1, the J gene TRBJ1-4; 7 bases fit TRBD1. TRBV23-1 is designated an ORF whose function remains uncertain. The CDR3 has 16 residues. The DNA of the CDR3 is TGTGCCAGCAGTCAATCTTGCCGACAGGGAGGTGAAAAACCGTTTTTT. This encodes CASSQSCRQGGEKPFF.

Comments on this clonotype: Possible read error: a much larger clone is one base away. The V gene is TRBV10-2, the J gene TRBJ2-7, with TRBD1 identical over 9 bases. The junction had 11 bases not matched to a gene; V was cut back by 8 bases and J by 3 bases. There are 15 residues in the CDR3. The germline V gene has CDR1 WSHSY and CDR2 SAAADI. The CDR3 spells CASSSMGDRDYEQYF. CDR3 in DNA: TGCGCCAGCTCGAGTATGGGGGACAGGGACTACGAGCAGTACTTC.

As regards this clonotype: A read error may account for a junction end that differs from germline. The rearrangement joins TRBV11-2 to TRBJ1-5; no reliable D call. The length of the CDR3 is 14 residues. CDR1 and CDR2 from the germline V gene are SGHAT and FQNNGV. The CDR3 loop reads CASSWRVGRQPQHF. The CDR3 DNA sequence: TGTGCCAGCAGCTGGAGGGTGGGCCGTCAGCCCCAGCATTTC.

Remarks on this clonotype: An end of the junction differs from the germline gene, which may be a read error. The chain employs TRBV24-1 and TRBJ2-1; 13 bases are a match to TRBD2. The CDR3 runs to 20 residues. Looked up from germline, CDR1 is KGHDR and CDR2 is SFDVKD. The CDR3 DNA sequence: TGTGCCACCAGTGATTACTCGACTAGCGGGAGGTCAAGCTCCTACAATGGGCAGTTCTTC. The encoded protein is CATSDYSTSGRSSSYNGQFF.

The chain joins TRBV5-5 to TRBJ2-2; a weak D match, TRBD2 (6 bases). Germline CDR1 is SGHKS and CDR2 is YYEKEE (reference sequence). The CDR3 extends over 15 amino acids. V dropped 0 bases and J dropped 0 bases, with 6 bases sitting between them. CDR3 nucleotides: TGTGCCAGCAGCTTGGTAGCGGCGAACACCGGGGAGCTGTTTTTT. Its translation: CASSLVAANTGELFF. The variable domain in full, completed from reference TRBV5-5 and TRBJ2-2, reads DAGVTQSPTHLIKTRGQQVTLRCSPISGHKSVSWYQQVLGQGPQFIFQYYEKEERGRGNFPDRFSARQFPNYSSELNVNALLLGDSALYLCASSLVAANTGELFFGEGSRLTVL.

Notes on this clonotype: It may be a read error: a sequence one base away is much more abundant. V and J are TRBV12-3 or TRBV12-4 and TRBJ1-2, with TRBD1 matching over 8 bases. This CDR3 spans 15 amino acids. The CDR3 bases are TGTGCCGGCAGTTTAGTGACAGGGGTTAACTATGGCTACACCTTC. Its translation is CAGSLVTGVNYGYTF.

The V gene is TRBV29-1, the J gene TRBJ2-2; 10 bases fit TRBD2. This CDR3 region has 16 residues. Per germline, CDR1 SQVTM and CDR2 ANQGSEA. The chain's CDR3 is CSAGTSAVAAPGELFF. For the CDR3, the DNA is TGCAGTGCCGGGACTAGCGCGGTGGCGGCTCCCGGGGAGCTGTTTTTT.

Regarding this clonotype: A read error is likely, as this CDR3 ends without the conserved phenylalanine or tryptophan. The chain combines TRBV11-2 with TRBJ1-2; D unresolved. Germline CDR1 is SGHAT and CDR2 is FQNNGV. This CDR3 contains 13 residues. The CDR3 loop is CACSKREGYGYTL. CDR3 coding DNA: TGTGCCTGCAGTAAAAGGGAAGGTTATGGCTACACCTTA.

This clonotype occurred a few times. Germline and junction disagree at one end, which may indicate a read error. The CDR3 here is CAGSLGGYTQYF. CDR3 sequence (DNA): TGTGCCGGCAGTCTTGGTGGTTATACGCAGTATTTT. This chain uses TRBV6-5 with TRBJ2-3, with D unresolved. This CDR3 is 12 amino acids long. Looked up from germline, CDR1 is MNHEY and CDR2 is SVGAGI.

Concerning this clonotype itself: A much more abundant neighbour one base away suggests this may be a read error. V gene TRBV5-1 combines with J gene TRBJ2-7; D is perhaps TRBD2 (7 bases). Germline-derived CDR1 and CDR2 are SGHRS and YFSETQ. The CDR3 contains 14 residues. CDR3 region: CASSLGGAPYGQYF. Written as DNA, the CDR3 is TGCGCCAGCAGCCTGGGGGGGGCCCCCTACGGGCAGTACTTC. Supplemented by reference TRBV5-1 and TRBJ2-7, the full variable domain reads KAGVTQTPRYLIKTRGQQVTLSCSPISGHRSVSWYQQTPGQGLQFLFEYFSETQRNKGNFPGRFSGRQFSNSRSEMNVSTLELGDSALYLCASSLGGAPYGQYFGPGTRLTVT.

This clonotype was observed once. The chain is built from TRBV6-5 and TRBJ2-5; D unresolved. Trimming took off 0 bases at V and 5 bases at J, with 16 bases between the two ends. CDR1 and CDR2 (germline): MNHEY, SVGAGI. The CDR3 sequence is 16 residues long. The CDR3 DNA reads TGTGCCAGCAGTTACTCGAGTCCCCCAGGCAGCGAGACCCAGTACTTC. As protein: CASSYSSPPGSETQYF.

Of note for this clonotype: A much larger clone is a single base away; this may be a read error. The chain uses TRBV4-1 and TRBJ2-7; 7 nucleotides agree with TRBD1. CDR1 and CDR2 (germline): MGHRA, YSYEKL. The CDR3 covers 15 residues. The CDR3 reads CASSSSPGQLYEQCF. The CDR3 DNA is TGCGCCAGCAGCTCTTCACCGGGACAGCTCTACGAGCAGTGCTTC.

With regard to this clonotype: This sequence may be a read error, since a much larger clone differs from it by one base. The CDR3 sequence is CASSGLGIPSGNTIYF. CDR3 nucleotides: TGTGCCAGCAGTGGCCTCGGGATTCCGTCTGGAAACACCATATATTTT. V usage is TRBV6-5 and J usage is TRBJ1-3; no reliable D call. Germline V gives CDR1 MNHEY, CDR2 SVGAGI. The length of the CDR3 is 16 residues. Deletions cut 5 bases from V and 1 base from J, with 15 bases between.

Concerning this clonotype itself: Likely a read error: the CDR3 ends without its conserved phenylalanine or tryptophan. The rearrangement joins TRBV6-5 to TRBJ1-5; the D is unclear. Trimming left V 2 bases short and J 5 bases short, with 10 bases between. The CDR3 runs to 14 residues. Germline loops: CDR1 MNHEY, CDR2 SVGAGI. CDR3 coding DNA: TGTGCCAGCAGTTACACCTACCCACATCAGCCCCAGCATTCT. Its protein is CASSYTYPHQPQHS.

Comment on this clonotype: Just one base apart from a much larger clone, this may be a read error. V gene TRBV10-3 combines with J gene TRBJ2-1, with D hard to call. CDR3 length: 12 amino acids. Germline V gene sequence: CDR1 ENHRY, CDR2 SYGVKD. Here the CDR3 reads CAICEPYNEQFF. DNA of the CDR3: TGTGCCATCTGTGAGCCATACAATGAGCAGTTCTTC.

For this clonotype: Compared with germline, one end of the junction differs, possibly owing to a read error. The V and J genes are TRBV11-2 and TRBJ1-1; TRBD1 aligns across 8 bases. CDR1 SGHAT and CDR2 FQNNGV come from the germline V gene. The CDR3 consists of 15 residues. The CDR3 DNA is TGCGCCAGCAGTTCTACAGGGGGGGCGAACATTGAAGCTTTCTTT. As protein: CASSSTGGANIEAFF.

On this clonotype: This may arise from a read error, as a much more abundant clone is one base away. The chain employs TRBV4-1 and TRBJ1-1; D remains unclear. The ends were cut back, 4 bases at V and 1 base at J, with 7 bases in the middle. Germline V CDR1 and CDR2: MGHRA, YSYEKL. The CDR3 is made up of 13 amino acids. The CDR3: CASSRVSNTEAFF. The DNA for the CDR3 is TGCGCCAGCAGCCGAGTATCGAACACTGAAGCTTTCTTT.

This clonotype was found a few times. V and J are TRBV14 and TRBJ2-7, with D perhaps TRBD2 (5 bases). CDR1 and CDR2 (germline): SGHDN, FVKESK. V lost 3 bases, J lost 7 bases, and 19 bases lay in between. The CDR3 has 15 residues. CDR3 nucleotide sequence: TGTGCCAGCAGCCATAATTTCGGGGTGGAGCGGGAGCAGTACTTC. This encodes CASSHNFGVEREQYF.